This passage covers 28 T cell receptor beta chains from one sample sequenced in a study of vaccination and CD4 T cells after COVID-19. Their cognate antigens are unknown. Sequence data for DNA of cultured CD4+ T cells were generated by the Oncomine TCR Beta short-read assay. Genomic DNA extraction was carried out from cultured CD4+ T cells. TCRdb recomputed calls from the PCR reads with MiXCR, one row per CDR3 protein. The data hold some 8,500 distinct CDR3 sequences, with approximately 35% observed a single time. The treatment: roughly nine-day PBMC culture with coronavirus spike peptide pools or control peptides (ViraFEST assay). Gathering of the CD4+ T cells, from the unexposed donor, took place before the COVID-19 pandemic (2011-2018). Sequencing input: CD4+ T cells from blood, cultured in vitro. These receptors came from a human donor in good health.

A word on this clonotype: At one end, the junction sequence differs from germline, possibly due to a read error. The chain employs TRBV19 and TRBJ2-1; 10 nucleotides agree with TRBD2. CDR3 size: 13 residues. The V gene's germline CDR1 is LNHDA and CDR2 SQIVND (reference sequence). The CDR3 DNA reads as TGTGCCAGTAGAATAGCGGGAGGCAGAAATTTCCTCTTC. Its protein is CASRIAGGRNFLF. The variable domain in full, with the rest retrieved from reference TRBV19 and TRBJ2-1, is DGGITQSPKYLFRKEGQNVTLSCEQNLNHDAMYWYRQDPGQGLRLIYYSQIVNDFQKGDIAEGYSVSREKKESFPLTVTSAQKNPTAFYLCASRIAGGRNFLFGPGTRLTVL.

The chain's CDR3 is CASRPARQENSPLHF. The DNA for the CDR3 is TGTGCCAGCAGACCGGCTCGACAGGAGAATTCACCCCTCCACTTT. The J gene is TRBJ1-6, the V gene TRBV6-1; maybe TRBD1 (6 bases). The CDR3 extends over 15 amino acids. Germline V gene lookup returns CDR1 MNHNS and CDR2 SASEGT. Deletions cut 6 bases from V and 7 bases from J, with 16 bases between.

This chain connects TRBV6-2 or TRBV6-3 to TRBJ1-5; D might be TRBD1 (5 bases). CDR3 size: 14 residues. V lost 0 bases and J lost 6, with 9 bases in between. The V gene's germline CDR1 is MNHEY and CDR2 SVGEGT. The CDR3, as DNA: TGTGCCAGCAGTTACTCGGGTGGGGGTCAGCCCCAGCATTTT. Its translation is CASSYSGGGQPQHF.

V gene TRBV27 combines with J gene TRBJ2-1, with 7 bases aligning to TRBD2. With V trimmed by 2 bases and J by 11 bases, 12 bases remained unmatched. The CDR3 has 15 amino acids. Germline V CDR1 and CDR2: MNHEY, SMNVEV (reference sequence). In DNA, the CDR3 is TGTGCCAGCAGTTTAGAGGGAGGGCCCAGAAATAAGCAGTTCTTC. Translated, it gives CASSLEGGPRNKQFF.

The chain links TRBV9 to TRBJ2-7; D unresolved. V shed 4 bases and J shed 0 bases, with 14 bases lying between them. Germline CDR1 SGDLS, CDR2 YYNGEE. The CDR3 length is 15 residues. The CDR3: CASSSMGAGSYEQYF. CDR3 nucleotide sequence: TGTGCCAGCAGCTCAATGGGCGCTGGCTCCTACGAGCAGTACTTC.

This clonotype has just a few counts. The chain is built from TRBV7-9 and TRBJ2-5; no definite D call. CDR1 SEHNR and CDR2 FQNEAQ come from the germline V gene (reference sequence). The CDR3 runs to 14 residues. The germline V and J ends were trimmed by 3 bases and 2 bases, with 10 bases remaining between them. The CDR3 DNA reads as TGTGCCAGCAGCTTTGACCATTTACAAGAGACCCAGTACTTC. Its translation: CASSFDHLQETQYF.

V and J are TRBV24-1 and TRBJ1-2, with TRBD1 matching 9 bases. Germline CDR1 and CDR2: KGHDR and SFDVKD. Germline trimming cut 3 bases from V and 2 bases from J; bases unmatched to any gene: 6. This CDR3 is 16 amino acids long. DNA for the CDR3: TGTGCCACCAGTGATCATCCTACAGGGGGCAACTATGGCTACACCTTC. Its translation: CATSDHPTGGNYGYTF.

The chain links TRBV27 to TRBJ1-2, with 12 bases matching TRBD1. CDR1 and CDR2 (germline): MNHEY, SMNVEV (reference sequence). This CDR3 is built from 15 residues. V lost 3 bases and J lost 6; bases outside the gene matches: 5. CDR3 coding DNA: TGTGCCAGCAGTTTTGGGACAGGGGGCGCGGATGGCTACACCTTC. It yields the protein CASSFGTGGADGYTF.

This clonotype has only a few counts. The chain employs TRBV20-1 and TRBJ1-2; D remains ambiguous. From germline, CDR1 is DFQATT and CDR2 SNEGSKA (reference sequence). Deletions cut 3 bases from V and 0 bases from J, with 5 bases between. The CDR3 contains 12 residues. The CDR3 coding sequence is TGCAGTGCTAGCGGAACTAACTATGGCTACACCTTC. It encodes CSASGTNYGYTF.

This chain joins TRBV5-1 and TRBJ2-7, with D possibly being TRBD1 (6 bases). Trimming shortened V by 4 bases and J by 6 bases, and 14 bases separated the two germline ends. The germline V gene has CDR1 SGHRS and CDR2 YFSETQ. CDR3 length: 13 residues. The CDR3 protein is CASSLRGQTEQYF. The DNA of the CDR3 is TGCGCCAGCAGCCTCCGTGGACAGACCGAGCAGTACTTC.

This clonotype has just a few counts. The chain couples TRBV7-9 to TRBJ2-1; D is unresolved. The CDR3 spans 12 residues. Germline V gene data show CDR1 as SEHNR and CDR2 as FQNEAQ (reference sequence). Trimming cost V 8 bases and J 2 bases, with 7 bases left between them. The CDR3 DNA is TGTGCCAGCTCCCCAACCTACAATGAGCAGTTCTTC. This translates into CASSPTYNEQFF.

This sequence joins TRBV6-1 and TRBJ1-2; TRBD1 aligns across 7 bases. CDR1 and CDR2 from the germline V gene are MNHNS and SASEGT. J lost 5 bases, V lost 4 bases, and 13 bases had no gene match. The CDR3 loop spans 16 amino acids. The CDR3 nucleotides read TGTGCCAGCAGTGTAAAACCACAGGGGCTGAATTATGGCTACACCTTC. Residues: CASSVKPQGLNYGYTF.

This clonotype was picked up a small number of times. V is TRBV20-1 and J is TRBJ2-5, with D maybe TRBD2 (6 bases). This CDR3 is 14 amino acids long. Trimming took 5 bases from V and 1 from J, leaving 14 bases between them. Germline assignment: CDR1 DFQATT and CDR2 SNEGSKA (reference sequence). CDR3 amino acids: CSAALGGTQETQYF. The CDR3 nucleotides read TGCAGTGCTGCCCTGGGCGGGACCCAAGAGACCCAGTACTTC.

V gene TRBV6-5 combines with J gene TRBJ2-6; D tentatively fits TRBD1 or TRBD2 (5 bases each). The germline CDR1 and CDR2 sequences are MNHEY and SVGAGI. Trimming removed 2 bases at V and 4 bases at J, with 9 bases between. The CDR3 covers 15 residues. The CDR3 DNA follows: TGTGCCAGCAGTTACGAGGGGACCGGGGCCAACGTCCTGACTTTC. This codes for CASSYEGTGANVLTF.

This clonotype was seen only once. The V gene is TRBV4-1, the J gene TRBJ1-2, with unresolved D. Germline CDR1 is MGHRA and CDR2 is YSYEKL. CDR3 size: 14 residues. With 7 bases removed from V and 2 bases from J, the gap between germline ends came to 14 bases. The CDR3 loop reads CASTEVGRNYGYTF. CDR3 bases: TGCGCCAGCACTGAAGTGGGCAGAAACTATGGCTACACCTTC.

This clonotype was picked up a small number of times. The genes are TRBV27 and TRBJ2-3; no definite D call. CDR1 and CDR2 from the germline V gene are MNHEY and SMNVEV (reference sequence). Trimming removed 5 bases from V and 7 bases from J, with 13 bases in between. CDR3 length: 13 residues. The CDR3 spells CASSPQPAYTQYF. The CDR3 region has the DNA TGTGCCAGCAGTCCACAGCCGGCCTATACGCAGTATTTT.

This clonotype was observed a handful of times. The chain links TRBV6-2 or TRBV6-3 to TRBJ2-5, with D possibly matching TRBD1 (8 bases). The CDR3 totals 20 residues. CDR1 is MNHEY, CDR2 SVGEGT, per germline. V shed 1 base and J shed 1 base, with 25 bases lying between them. The CDR3 sequence: CASSYWTGRGLSPTQETQYF. Here the CDR3 DNA reads TGTGCCAGCAGTTACTGGACAGGGAGGGGTCTCTCCCCCACCCAAGAGACCCAGTACTTC.

This clonotype was counted a few times. This chain connects TRBV6-1 to TRBJ2-3, with D perhaps TRBD2 (6 bases). The germline gives CDR1 MNHNS, CDR2 SASEGT. The CDR3 runs 15 residues. Trimming left V 6 bases short and J 3 bases short, with 16 bases between. The CDR3 bases are TGTGCCAGCAGACGGAGGGCCGATGGAACAGATACGCAGTATTTT. Protein: CASRRRADGTDTQYF.

This rearrangement joins TRBV11-2 to TRBJ2-1; 14 bases are shared with TRBD2. J gave up 2 bases and V 6 bases, and 3 bases lay outside the gene matches. Germline loops: CDR1 SGHAT, CDR2 FQNNGV. This CDR3 comprises 16 residues. The CDR3 here is CASRGLAGGAYNEQFF. The CDR3 DNA is TGTGCCAGCAGAGGACTAGCGGGAGGAGCCTACAATGAGCAGTTCTTC. The full variable domain, rest sourced from reference TRBV11-2 and TRBJ2-1, is EAGVAQSPRYKIIEKRQSVAFWCNPISGHATLYWYQQILGQGPKLLIQFQNNGVVDDSQLPKDRFSAERLKGVDSTLKIQPAKLEDSAVYLCASRGLAGGAYNEQFFGPGTRLTVL.

The rearrangement links TRBV30 to TRBJ1-1; a weak D match, TRBD1 (5 bases). V was pared by 4 bases and J by 2 bases, with 11 bases between. The CDR3 consists of 13 residues. From germline, CDR1 is GTSNPN and CDR2 SVGIG (reference sequence). The CDR3 here is CAWIETGNTEAFF. The CDR3 bases are TGTGCCTGGATAGAAACAGGCAACACTGAAGCTTTCTTT.

The chain is built from TRBV6-2 or TRBV6-3 and TRBJ1-4; the D gene is possibly TRBD1 (5 bases). CDR1 and CDR2 from the germline V gene are MNHEY and SVGEGT. This CDR3 has 11 residues. Trimming stripped 6 bases from V and 14 bases from J, with 13 bases between. This CDR3 reads CASRLRTRLFF. DNA for the CDR3: TGTGCCAGCAGACTCCGGACAAGGCTGTTTTTT.

This clonotype was detected only a few times. The genes are TRBV7-6 and TRBJ2-5; 9 positions agree with TRBD2. The V and J ends lost 4 bases and 5 bases, in that order; junction bases with no gene match: 11. This CDR3 comprises 16 residues. Germline V gene data show CDR1 as SGHVS and CDR2 as FNYEAQ. The DNA for the CDR3 is TGTGCCAGCAGCTCCACGGCGGGAGGGGGAGGGGAGACCCAGTACTTC. This encodes CASSSTAGGGGETQYF. The whole variable domain, filled in from reference TRBV7-6 and TRBJ2-5, reads GAGVSQSPRYKVTKRGQDVALRCDPISGHVSLYWYRQALGQGPEFLTYFNYEAQQDKSGLPNDRFSAERPEGSISTLTIQRTEQRDSAMYRCASSSTAGGGGETQYFGPGTRLLVL.

The chain couples TRBV5-4 to TRBJ1-6; D may be TRBD1 (6 bases). The CDR3 has 15 amino acids. Trimming removed 4 bases from V and 4 bases from J, with 12 bases in between. Per germline, CDR1 SGHNT and CDR2 YYREEE (reference sequence). CDR3 in DNA: TGTGCCAGCAGCGGGAGCAGGGGTTATAATTCACCCCTCCACTTT. Translated: CASSGSRGYNSPLHF.

The chain has TRBV4-3 and TRBJ2-1; 9 bases agree with TRBD2. Germline V gene sequence: CDR1 LGHNA, CDR2 YSLEER. After removal of 0 bases from V and 8 bases from J, the junction contained 8 bases not matched to a gene. The CDR3 has 16 residues. The CDR3 sequence: CASSQDLAGGSDEQFF. The CDR3 nucleotides read TGCGCCAGCAGCCAAGACCTTGCGGGAGGGAGCGATGAGCAGTTCTTC.

The rearrangement uses TRBV6-4 and TRBJ2-1; 9 bases are shared with TRBD2. After removal of 3 bases from V and 6 bases from J, the junction contained 6 bases not matched to a gene. The CDR3 has 15 amino acids. The germline V gene has CDR1 MRHNA and CDR2 SNTAGT. The CDR3 bases are TGTGCCAGCAGTGATGCGGCGGGAGGGCCCAATGAGCAGTTCTTC. Translated: CASSDAAGGPNEQFF.

This sequence joins TRBV6-4 and TRBJ2-7; 10 bases fit TRBD2. The ends lost 7 bases at V and 4 bases at J; junction bases unmatched: 4. Per the germline V gene, CDR1 is MRHNA and CDR2 is SNTAGT. This CDR3 region has 13 residues. The CDR3, as DNA: TGTGCCAGCATTAGCGGGAGGATATACGAGCAGTACTTC. Translating gives CASISGRIYEQYF.

This clonotype turned up a few times. The rearrangement uses TRBV12-3 or TRBV12-4 and TRBJ2-7; no firm D call. This CDR3 spans 10 amino acids. Trimming cost V 3 bases and J 3 bases, with 0 bases left between them. In DNA form, the CDR3 reads TGTGCCAGCAGTTTCTACGAGCAGTACTTC. Its protein product is CASSFYEQYF.

The V and J genes are TRBV19 and TRBJ2-1, with 12 bases matching TRBD2. CDR3 length: 15 residues. V lost 5 bases to trimming and J lost 2 bases; unmatched junction nucleotides: 1. Germline CDR1 reads LNHDA; CDR2 reads SQIVND (reference sequence). CDR3 region: CASSRTSGAYNEQFF. The CDR3, as DNA: TGTGCCAGTAGTCGGACTAGCGGGGCCTACAATGAGCAGTTCTTC.